The 6 T cell receptor beta chains listed next were all sequenced from one sample in a study of T cells in Graves' hyperthyroidism and ophthalmopathy (dated by TCRdb to the late 2010s). Libraries were made using multiplex PCR. For sequencing, an Illumina HiSeq 2000 was employed. Amplification of TCR beta CDR3 regions was carried out from RNA transcripts. The first round of RT-PCR for the TCR CDR3 was performed with the HTBI primer set and the Qiagen OneStep RT-PCR kit. TCRdb passed the public sequencing reads through fastp at Q25 and MiXCR, retaining productive beta sequences. All rows with the same CDR3 protein become a single entry with the most common DNA and genes. In all, the sample holds some 600,000 distinct CDR3 sequences, and about 45% of those were seen once. The ten largest account for 8% to 8.5% of the sample. The specimen was peripheral blood or thyroid tissue (not recorded which). These receptors all stem from a woman aged 18-30 years with Graves' hyperthyroidism. Donor details come from another sample of the same person, matched by shared clones.

This clonotype appeared once. The DNA of the CDR3 is TGCAGCGAGCTTGAACCGGGACTAAACACTGAAGCTTTCTTT. It encodes CSELEPGLNTEAFF. The J gene is TRBJ1-1, the V gene TRBV29-1, with D maybe TRBD1 (5 bases). V was shortened by 7 bases and J by 2 bases, with 17 bases between the two germline ends. Germline CDR1 reads SQVTM; CDR2 reads ANQGSEA. CDR3 length: 14 residues.

CDR3 nucleotide sequence: TGCAGTGCTAGAGGTGGACAGGGGTTTAGCTACACCTTC. Protein: CSARGGQGFSYTF. J is TRBJ1-2 and V is TRBV20-1; 9 bases are a match to TRBD1. After removal of 1 base from V and 9 bases from J, the junction contained 6 bases not matched to a gene. Germline assignment: CDR1 DFQATT and CDR2 SNEGSKA (reference sequence). The CDR3 totals 13 residues.

Many counts were recorded for this clonotype. The CDR3 DNA reads TGTGCCACCACAGGAGGACCGAACACCGGGGAGCTGTTTTTT. Translating gives CATTGGPNTGELFF. This sequence joins TRBV24-1 and TRBJ2-2, with D possibly being TRBD2 (5 bases). Trimming pared 8 bases from V and 0 bases from J, leaving 9 bases between. The CDR3 loop spans 14 amino acids. Germline assignment: CDR1 KGHDR and CDR2 SFDVKD.

This clonotype was picked up a small number of times. This chain joins TRBV19 and TRBJ1-4; 7 bases fit TRBD1. The CDR3 is made up of 15 amino acids. Germline V gives CDR1 LNHDA, CDR2 SQIVND (reference sequence). V was clipped by 5 bases and J by 0 bases; unmatched bases: 3. The CDR3 sequence: CASSPGTATNEKLFF. The CDR3 DNA follows: TGTGCCAGTAGTCCCGGGACAGCAACTAATGAAAAACTGTTTTTT.

To note about this clonotype: Since a much larger clone is just one base distant, this may be a read error. J is TRBJ2-5 and V is TRBV7-2, with 11 bases matching TRBD1. Germline trimming cut 4 bases from V and 5 bases from J; bases unmatched to any gene: 3. The germline V gene has CDR1 SGHTA and CDR2 FQGNSA. The CDR3 sequence is 14 residues long. The CDR3 spells CASSWTGGTETQYF. CDR3 DNA: TGTGCCAGCAGCTGGACAGGGGGCACGGAGACCCAGTACTTC.

This clonotype has more than one count but fewer than ten. The chain is built from TRBV10-3 and TRBJ2-3; D is unclear. Germline CDR1 reads ENHRY; CDR2 reads SYGVKD. The CDR3 spans 15 residues. V was pared by 0 bases and J by 2 bases, with 9 bases between. The chain's CDR3 is CAISESLVPTDTQYF. In nucleotides, the CDR3 is TGTGCCATCAGTGAGTCGCTTGTCCCCACAGATACGCAGTATTTT.